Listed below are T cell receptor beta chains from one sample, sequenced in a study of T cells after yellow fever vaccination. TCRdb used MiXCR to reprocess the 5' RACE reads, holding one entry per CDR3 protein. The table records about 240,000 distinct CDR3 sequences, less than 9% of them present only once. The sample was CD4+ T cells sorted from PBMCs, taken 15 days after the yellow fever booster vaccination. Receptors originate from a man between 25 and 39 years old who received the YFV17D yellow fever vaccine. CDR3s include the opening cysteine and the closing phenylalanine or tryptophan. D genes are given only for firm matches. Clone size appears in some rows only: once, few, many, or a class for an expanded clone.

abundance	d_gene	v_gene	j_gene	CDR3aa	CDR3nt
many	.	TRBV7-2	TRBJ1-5	CASSPGFGQPQHF	TGTGCCAGCAGCCCGGGTTTCGGGCAGCCCCAGCATTTT
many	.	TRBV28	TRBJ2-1	CASKQGGYNEQFF	TGTGCCAGCAAACAGGGAGGCTACAATGAGCAGTTCTTC
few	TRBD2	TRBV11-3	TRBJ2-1	CASSPLSSGVGEQFF	TGTGCCAGCAGCCCCCTAAGTAGCGGGGTCGGGGAGCAGTTCTTC
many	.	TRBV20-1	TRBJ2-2	CSAAITPGGELFF	TGCAGTGCCGCAATCACCCCGGGCGGGGAGCTGTTTTTT
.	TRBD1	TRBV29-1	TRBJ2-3	CSLLGQVTDTQYF	TGCAGCCTCTTGGGACAGGTCACAGATACGCAGTATTTT
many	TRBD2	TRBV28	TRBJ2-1	CASSLYPSGDNEQFF	TGTGCCAGCAGTTTATACCCTAGCGGGGACAATGAGCAGTTCTTC
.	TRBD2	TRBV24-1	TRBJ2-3	CATSGSTSVSTDTQYF	TGTGCCACCAGTGGTTCGACTAGCGTTAGCACAGATACGCAGTATTTT
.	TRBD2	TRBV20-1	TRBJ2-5	CSARDLRGAETQYF	TGCAGTGCTAGAGACTTGCGGGGGGCGGAGACCCAGTACTTC
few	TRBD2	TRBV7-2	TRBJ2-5	CASSLASGVRAQYF	TGTGCCAGCAGCTTAGCTAGCGGGGTCAGGGCCCAGTACTTC
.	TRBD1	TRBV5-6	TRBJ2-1	CASSLLDREYNEQFF	TGTGCCAGCAGCTTGTTGGACAGGGAGTACAATGAGCAGTTCTTC
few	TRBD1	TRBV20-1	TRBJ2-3	CSVSQPMGTGVTDTQYF	TGCAGTGTATCCCAGCCGATGGGGACAGGGGTCACAGATACGCAGTATTTT
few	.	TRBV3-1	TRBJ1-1	CASSEIWDTEAFF	TGTGCCAGCAGCGAGATCTGGGACACTGAAGCTTTCTTT
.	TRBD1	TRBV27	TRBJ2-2	CACSLFTGANTGELFF	TGTGCCTGCAGTTTATTTACAGGGGCAAATACCGGGGAGCTGTTTTTT
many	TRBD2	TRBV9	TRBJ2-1	CASSVGGGSSYNEQFF	TGTGCCAGCAGCGTAGGCGGCGGGAGCTCCTACAATGAGCAGTTCTTC